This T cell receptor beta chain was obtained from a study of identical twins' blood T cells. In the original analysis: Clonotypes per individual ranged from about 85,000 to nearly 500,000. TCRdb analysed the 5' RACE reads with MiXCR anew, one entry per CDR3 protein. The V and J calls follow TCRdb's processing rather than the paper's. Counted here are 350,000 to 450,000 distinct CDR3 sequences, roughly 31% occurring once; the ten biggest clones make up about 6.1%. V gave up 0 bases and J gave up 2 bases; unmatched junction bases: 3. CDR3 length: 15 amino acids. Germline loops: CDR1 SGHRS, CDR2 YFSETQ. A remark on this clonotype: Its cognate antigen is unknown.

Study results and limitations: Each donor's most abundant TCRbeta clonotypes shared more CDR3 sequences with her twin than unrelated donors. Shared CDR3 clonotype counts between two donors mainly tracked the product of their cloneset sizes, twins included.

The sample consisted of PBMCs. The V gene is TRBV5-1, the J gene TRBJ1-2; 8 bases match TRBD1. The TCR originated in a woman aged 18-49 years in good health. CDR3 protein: CASSLVTGGNYGYTF. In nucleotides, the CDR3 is TGCGCCAGCAGCTTGGTAACAGGGGGGAACTATGGCTACACCTTC. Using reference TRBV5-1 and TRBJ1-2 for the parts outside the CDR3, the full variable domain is KAGVTQTPRYLIKTRGQQVTLSCSPISGHRSVSWYQQTPGQGLQFLFEYFSETQRNKGNFPGRFSGRQFSNSRSEMNVSTLELGDSALYLCASSLVTGGNYGYTFGSGTRLTVV.